The T cell receptor beta chain described here comes from a study of OX40 agonist ivuxolimab in advanced cancers. Germline-derived CDR1 and CDR2 are LNHDA and SQIVND (reference sequence). The V end lost 6 bases, the J end lost 1 base, and 14 bases lay between the germline ends. The CDR3 has 15 residues. Assay: immunoSEQ multiplex PCR; the TCRdb copy retains only in-frame clones and omits some. The sample contains over 80,000 clones, 75% to 95% of which appear only once. Study-wide results and caveats: What antigens the expanded peripheral T cells recognized was never established.

In the case of this clone: Antigen specificity is unknown.

Material: CD4+ or CD8+ T cells sorted from blood, obtained in a trial of the OX40 agonist ivuxolimab. This sequence originates from an adult with an advanced solid tumor such as melanoma, head and neck, liver or kidney cancer. The chain recombines TRBV19 with TRBJ2-3; possible D gene TRBD2, 6 bases. The CDR3 loop is CASSSVGGGTDTQYF. CDR3 nucleotide sequence: TGTGCCAGTAGCTCGGTGGGGGGAGGCACAGATACGCAGTATTTT.